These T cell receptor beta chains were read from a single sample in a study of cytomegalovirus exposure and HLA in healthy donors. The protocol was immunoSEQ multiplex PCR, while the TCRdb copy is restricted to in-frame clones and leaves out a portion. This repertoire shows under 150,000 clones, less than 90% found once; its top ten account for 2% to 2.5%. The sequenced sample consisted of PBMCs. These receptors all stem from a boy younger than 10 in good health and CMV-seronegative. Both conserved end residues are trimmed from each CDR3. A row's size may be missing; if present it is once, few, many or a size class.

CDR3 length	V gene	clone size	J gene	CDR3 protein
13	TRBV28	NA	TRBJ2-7	ASSGAGSISYEQY
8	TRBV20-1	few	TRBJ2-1	SARRNEQF
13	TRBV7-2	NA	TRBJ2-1	ASSLSGGVYNEQF
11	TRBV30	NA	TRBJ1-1	AWSARLNTEAF
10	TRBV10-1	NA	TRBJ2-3	ASRQGTDTQY
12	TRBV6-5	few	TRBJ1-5	ASRPDGINQPQH
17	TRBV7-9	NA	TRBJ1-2	ASSPYRVQLVSIFDGYT
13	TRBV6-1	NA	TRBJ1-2	ASSEQGALLYGYT
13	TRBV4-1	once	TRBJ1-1	ASSHKQGTNTEAF
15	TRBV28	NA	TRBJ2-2	ASSPGTGGAFPGELF
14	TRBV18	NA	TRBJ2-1	ASSPSSFSSPNEQF
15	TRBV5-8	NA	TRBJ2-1	ASSHSTRPLSYNEQF
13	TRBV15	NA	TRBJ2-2	ATSREVGEVGELF
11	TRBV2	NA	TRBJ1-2	ASSDSYQRGYT
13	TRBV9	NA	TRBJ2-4	ASSVGGSAKNIQY
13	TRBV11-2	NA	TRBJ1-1	ASSLRGRGNTEAF
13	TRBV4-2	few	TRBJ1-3	ASSHYRASGNTIY
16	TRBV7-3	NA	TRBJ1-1	ASSLIPGTGGSRTEAF
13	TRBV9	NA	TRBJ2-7	ASSVDAGGVYEQY